Only a few counts were recorded for the clone carrying this T cell receptor (beta chain). Its antigen is unidentified. The authors made TCR beta libraries by quantitative 5'-RACE with molecular barcodes. TCRdb itself ran the 5' RACE reads through MiXCR, one entry per CDR3 protein. The sample has about 440,000 distinct CDR3 sequences, roughly 15% seen once. This sample was included in a study of CD8 T cells in ankylosing spondylitis. Study-wide findings and caveats: CD8+ cells made up the disease-linked clones, which were relatively rare in peripheral blood. A subset of motif variants has previously been described in the synovial fluid and blood of reactive arthritis. For ankylosing spondylitis blood, a TCR beta motif of fewer than 10 highly homologous variants appeared characteristic. The study looked at matched synovial fluid samples from ankylosing spondylitis patients. Disease-linked clones were reported to be significantly enriched there.

The CDR3 has 15 residues. Per germline, CDR1 SGHAT and CDR2 FQNNGV. V lost 5 bases to trimming and J lost 7 bases; unmatched junction nucleotides: 9. The TCR sequence derives from a male donor with ankylosing spondylitis. This chain joins TRBV11-2 and TRBJ2-1; TRBD1 matches 9 bases. Sequencing was carried out using blood, either unsorted or a sorted T cell fraction (not recorded which). The DNA of the CDR3 is TGTGCCAGCAGCCAACCAGGGACAGGGTCGAATGAGCAGTTCTTC. This translates into CASSQPGTGSNEQFF.